These 11 T cell receptor beta chains were all obtained from the same sample, sequenced in a study of tumor and adjacent non-tumor tissue in lung cancer. The template was RNA from unsorted bulk tissue. Three rounds of nested PCR, following a modified ARM-PCR protocol, produced the TCRbeta library. From the multiplex PCR reads, TCRdb called clonotypes with MiXCR, one entry per CDR3 protein. Counted here are tens of thousands of distinct CDR3 sequences, 75% to 90% occurring once; the ten biggest clones make up 13%. The sample consisted of lung tumor tissue. The receptors derive from a woman in her 50s with non-small cell lung cancer.

The chain employs TRBV7-3 and TRBJ2-7, with a weak D call TRBD1 (5 bases). Germline CDR1 and CDR2: SGHTA and FQGTGA. With 3 bases removed from V and 3 bases from J, the gap between germline ends came to 18 bases. The CDR3 totals 16 residues. Here the CDR3 reads CASSFIRAGQSYEQYF. Here the CDR3 DNA reads TGTGCCAGCAGCTTTATACGGGCAGGGCAGAGCTACGAGCAGTACTTC.

This clonotype came up many times. This rearrangement joins TRBV20-1 to TRBJ2-2, with 7 bases fitting TRBD2. With 1 base clipped from V and 3 bases from J, the junction kept 5 bases outside the gene matches. CDR1 and CDR2 from the germline V gene are DFQATT and SNEGSKA (reference sequence). The length of the CDR3 is 15 residues. The CDR3 DNA is TGCAGTGCTAGAGGGGGGGGGAGAGACACCGGGGAGCTGTTTTTT. Amino acid sequence: CSARGGGRDTGELFF.

The chain combines TRBV20-1 with TRBJ1-1, with 10 bases lining up with TRBD1. CDR3 length equals 14 residues. In germline, CDR1 is DFQATT, CDR2 SNEGSKA (reference sequence). V trimming: 5 bases; J trimming: 4 bases; junction bases outside the gene matches: 7. CDR3 DNA: TGCAGTGCTCTCCCGACAGGGGGCGGCACTGAAGCTTTCTTT. It translates to CSALPTGGGTEAFF.

The chain employs TRBV20-1 and TRBJ2-7; 8 positions agree with TRBD2. The CDR3 consists of 14 residues. Germline V gives CDR1 DFQATT, CDR2 SNEGSKA (reference sequence). Trimming at V came to 6 bases and at J to 7 bases, leaving 14 bases not matched to a gene. CDR3 in DNA: TGCAGTGCAGACTTAACCGGGACTAGGCGTGAGCAGTACTTC. Translation: CSADLTGTRREQYF.

As concerns this clonotype: The junction and the germline gene differ at one end; a read error may be behind it. CDR3 amino acids: CASSYTIQSSDRYNSPLHF. The CDR3 DNA sequence: TGCGCCAGCAGTTACACGATCCAGTCCTCGGACCGCTATAATTCACCCCTCCACTTT. This sequence joins TRBV6-6 and TRBJ1-6; D unresolved. This CDR3 is built from 19 residues. From germline, CDR1 is MNHNY and CDR2 SVGAGI (reference sequence).

This clonotype appeared once. The junction does not match germline at one end; this may be a read error. V usage is TRBV11-2 and J usage is TRBJ2-5; a weak D match, TRBD2 (6 bases). The germline V gene has CDR1 SGHAT and CDR2 FQNNGV. The CDR3 sequence is 15 residues long. CDR3 protein: CACSLDLEGGETQYF. The CDR3 DNA is TGTGCCTGCAGCTTAGATCTGGAGGGCGGGGAGACCCAGTACTTC.

As to this clonotype: One base away lies a much larger clone, so this may be a sequencing read error. The rearrangement uses TRBV4-1 and TRBJ2-1; D call uncertain. There are 12 residues in the CDR3. Germline loops: CDR1 MGHRA, CDR2 YSYEKL. CDR3 loop: CATSQTINGQFF. In DNA, the CDR3 is TGCGCCACCAGCCAAACCATCAATGGGCAGTTCTTC.

In its sample, this clonotype was seen once. A junction boundary mismatches the germline segment, possibly from a read error. V is TRBV29-1 and J is TRBJ1-1; 8 bases agree with TRBD1. CDR1 and CDR2 (germline): SQVTM, ANQGSEA. The length of the CDR3 is 16 residues. The DNA of the CDR3 is TGCAGCGTTGCCGGTCCGACAGGGGAAAGGAGCACTGAAGCTGTCTTT. It is translated as CSVAGPTGERSTEAVF.

V and J are TRBV29-1 and TRBJ2-3; 7 bases are shared with TRBD1. CDR3 length: 13 amino acids. Germline-derived CDR1 and CDR2 are SQVTM and ANQGSEA. V was clipped by 7 bases and J by 15 bases; unmatched bases: 19. The CDR3 sequence is CSARGPTLKYDYF. DNA for the CDR3: TGCAGCGCAAGGGGGCCGACACTAAAATACGATTATTTT.

Points on this clonotype: Germline and junction disagree at one end, which may indicate a read error. Here the CDR3 reads CSARFTQGRETQYF. Written as DNA, the CDR3 is TGTAGTGCTAGATTCACCCAGGGGCGAGAGACCCAGTACTTC. V is TRBV20-1 and J is TRBJ2-5, with D perhaps TRBD1 (6 bases). There are 14 residues in the CDR3. CDR1 and CDR2 (germline): DFQATT, SNEGSKA (reference sequence).

The chain combines TRBV11-1 with TRBJ2-3, with a possible D match to TRBD1 (6 bases). The V gene lost 6 bases and the J gene lost 6 bases, with 13 bases spanning the gap. CDR1 and CDR2 (germline): SGHAT, FQDESV (reference sequence). The CDR3 totals 13 residues. CDR3 sequence (DNA): TGTGCCAGCAGAAGGACAGAGATTGATACGCAGTATTTT. Amino acids: CASRRTEIDTQYF.